Shown below are 24 T cell receptor beta chains from a single sample sequenced in a study of blood T cells in healthy people across ages. Alongside a J-beta primer mix, a sample-barcoded 5' primer served in a second PCR lasting about 7 to 11 cycles. TCRdb reprocessed the 5' RACE reads with MiXCR, giving one entry per CDR3 protein. This sample has around 1.5 million distinct CDR3 sequences, with around two fifths found just once. The sample taken for sequencing was blood. These receptors came from a woman aged 18-29 years in good health.

This clonotype was seen more than once but under ten times. V usage is TRBV28 and J usage is TRBJ2-1; TRBD2 matches at 12 bases. V dropped 6 bases and J dropped 4; count of bases not matched to a gene: 7. In germline, CDR1 is MDHEN, CDR2 SYDVKM. The CDR3 length is 16 residues. CDR3 DNA: TGTGCCAGCAGGACTAGCGGGGGCCAAATATACAATGAGCAGTTCTTC. It codes for CASRTSGGQIYNEQFF.

This chain uses TRBV11-2 with TRBJ2-1; no firm D call. The end of the DNA aligns better with TRBJ2-7, so the J call may be wrong. Germline V lookup: CDR1 SGHAT, CDR2 FQNNGV. CDR3 length equals 13 residues. The CDR3 loop is CASSNRPDGEQYF. CDR3 nucleotide sequence: TGTGCCAGCAGCAACAGACCAGACGGCGAGCAGTACTTC.

This clonotype was detected a few times. The rearrangement uses TRBV6-5 and TRBJ1-4; 8 bases align to TRBD1. V was pared by 0 bases and J by 4 bases, with 10 bases of the junction left unmatched. Germline loops: CDR1 MNHEY, CDR2 SVGAGI. The CDR3 covers 18 residues. This CDR3 is CASSYSIGTGGNNEKLFF. CDR3 DNA sequence: TGTGCCAGCAGTTACTCGATAGGGACAGGCGGGAATAATGAAAAACTGTTTTTT.

CDR3 loop: CSATDRSPSGANVLTF. The CDR3, as DNA: TGCAGTGCTACGGACAGGTCCCCCTCTGGGGCCAACGTCCTGACTTTC. The V call is TRBV20-1, the J call TRBJ2-6, with 7 nucleotides matching TRBD1. J lost 0 bases, V lost 4 bases, and 6 bases had no gene match. This CDR3 region has 16 residues. Germline assignment: CDR1 DFQATT and CDR2 SNEGSKA (reference sequence).

The chain uses TRBV9 and TRBJ2-3; 11 nucleotides agree with TRBD2. The V gene end was trimmed by 2 bases and the J gene end by 3 bases; junction bases not matched to a gene: 2. CDR3 size: 15 residues. CDR1 is SGDLS, CDR2 YYNGEE, per germline. CDR3 DNA: TGTGCCAGCAGCGTGACTAGCGGGGTAACAGATACGCAGTATTTT. Translated: CASSVTSGVTDTQYF.

At least ten counts were recorded for this clonotype. The chain links TRBV2 to TRBJ2-1; TRBD1 aligns across 8 bases. The CDR3 contains 12 residues. The germline V gene encodes CDR1 SNHLY and CDR2 FYNNEI. Trimming took 5 bases from V and 7 from J; bases not matched to a gene: 1. CDR3 loop: CASSWTGNEQFF. The CDR3 DNA is TGTGCCAGCAGTTGGACAGGGAATGAGCAGTTCTTC.

CDR3 nucleotides: TGTGCCAGCAGCGGGGATCCCACAGATACGCAGTATTTT. Amino acids: CASSGDPTDTQYF. V and J are TRBV5-6 and TRBJ2-3, with D unclear. Trimming removed 4 bases from V and 2 bases from J, with 8 bases in between. CDR1 is SGHDT and CDR2 is YYEEEE in the germline V gene. The CDR3 has 13 amino acids.

This clonotype was seen only a few times. The V gene is TRBV5-1, the J gene TRBJ2-3, with D uncertain. V was cut by 5 bases and J by 7 bases, with 14 bases left in between. Looked up from germline, CDR1 is SGHRS and CDR2 is YFSETQ. This CDR3 comprises 13 residues. CDR3 nucleotide sequence: TGCGCCAGCAGTCTGGCGCCGGATAATACGCAGTATTTT. Amino acids: CASSLAPDNTQYF.

There are a few counts of this clonotype. This chain joins TRBV12-3 or TRBV12-4 and TRBJ2-7; D might be TRBD2 (6 bases). This CDR3 spans 15 amino acids. V was shortened by 1 base and J by 2 bases, with 12 bases between the two germline ends. The CDR3 DNA reads TGTGCCAGCAGTTTAGGTAGCGGAATTACCTACGAGCAGTACTTC. Amino acid sequence: CASSLGSGITYEQYF.

The chain links TRBV3-1 to TRBJ2-1; no clear D. V shed 6 bases and J shed 8 bases, with 23 bases lying between them. Germline assignment: CDR1 LGHDT and CDR2 YNNKEL (reference sequence). This CDR3 spans 16 amino acids. The CDR3 region is CASRPKGSQDYHEQFF. The CDR3 region has the DNA TGTGCCAGCAGACCGAAGGGTAGCCAGGATTATCATGAGCAGTTCTTC.

This clonotype was observed a single time. The chain uses TRBV20-1 and TRBJ2-2; TRBD1 might be the D (5 bases). Germline assignment: CDR1 DFQATT and CDR2 SNEGSKA (reference sequence). The CDR3 is made up of 14 amino acids. V lost 6 bases and J lost 3, with 14 bases in between. Written as DNA, the CDR3 is TGCAGTGCCAGACAAGGGGAACACACCGGGGAGCTGTTTTTT. This sequence encodes CSARQGEHTGELFF.

The table lists this clonotype with a few counts. The rearrangement uses TRBV3-1 and TRBJ1-1, with D perhaps matching TRBD1 (6 bases). The CDR3 loop spans 15 amino acids. Germline values: CDR1 LGHDT, CDR2 YNNKEL (reference sequence). V dropped 0 bases and J dropped 0 bases, with 8 bases sitting between them. The CDR3 region is CASSQDGGVNTEAFF. In DNA, the CDR3 is TGTGCCAGCAGCCAAGATGGGGGCGTGAACACTGAAGCTTTCTTT.

The chain links TRBV30 to TRBJ1-2; no reliable D call. V dropped 4 bases and J dropped 4 bases, with 7 bases sitting between them. This CDR3 has 11 amino acids. Per germline, CDR1 GTSNPN and CDR2 SVGIG (reference sequence). In nucleotides, the CDR3 is TGTGCCTGGATGAGGGCCTATGGCTACACCTTC. Residues: CAWMRAYGYTF.

A note on this clonotype: At one end, the junction sequence differs from germline, possibly due to a read error. This chain joins TRBV2 and TRBJ1-2, with no clear D. Per the germline V gene, CDR1 is SNHLY and CDR2 is FYNNEI. The CDR3 is 12 amino acids. The CDR3 region is CASREVVYGYTF. The CDR3, as DNA: TGTGCCAGCAGGGAAGTGGTCTATGGCTACACCTTC.

V is TRBV12-3 or TRBV12-4 and J is TRBJ2-6; a weak D match, TRBD1 (5 bases). The CDR3 contains 16 residues. The V and J ends lost 8 bases and 1 base respectively, with 15 bases between them. This chain's CDR3 is CASFAGAGSGANVLTF. The DNA for the CDR3 is TGTGCCAGCTTCGCCGGCGCAGGGTCTGGGGCCAACGTCCTGACTTTC.

The CDR3 loop reads CASTDQGGGTEAFF. The CDR3 DNA is TGCGCCAGCACCGATCAGGGTGGAGGCACTGAAGCTTTCTTT. The rearrangement links TRBV5-1 to TRBJ1-1, with a possible D match to TRBD1 (5 bases). Germline values: CDR1 SGHRS, CDR2 YFSETQ. This CDR3 is built from 14 residues. Deletions cut 6 bases from V and 4 bases from J, with 16 bases between.

This clonotype is classed as medium-sized (0.01 to 0.1%). This chain uses TRBV27 with TRBJ2-3; 11 bases fit TRBD2. There are 17 residues in the CDR3. The V gene's germline CDR1 is MNHEY and CDR2 SMNVEV (reference sequence). Trimming took 3 bases from V and 6 from J; bases not matched to a gene: 11. The CDR3 reads CASSLGLAGGPLDTQYF. The DNA for the CDR3 is TGTGCCAGCAGTTTGGGTTTAGCGGGGGGGCCTTTGGATACGCAGTATTTT.

The V gene is TRBV6-6, the J gene TRBJ1-5; 7 nucleotides match TRBD1. CDR1 is MNHNY, CDR2 SVGAGI, per germline (reference sequence). V lost 4 bases to trimming and J lost 5 bases; unmatched junction nucleotides: 5. CDR3 length equals 14 residues. The CDR3 reads CASSFEGGDQPQHF. CDR3 coding DNA: TGTGCCAGCAGTTTTGAAGGGGGCGATCAGCCCCAGCATTTT.

The chain combines TRBV4-1 with TRBJ1-1, with no clear D. V was shortened by 1 base and J by 3 bases, with 9 bases between the two germline ends. The CDR3 length is 14 residues. From germline, CDR1 is MGHRA and CDR2 YSYEKL. The CDR3: CASSQGREDTEAFF. The CDR3 DNA follows: TGCGCCAGCAGCCAAGGGAGGGAGGACACTGAAGCTTTCTTT.

The rearrangement links TRBV14 to TRBJ2-3, with 9 bases aligning to TRBD2. This CDR3 has 17 amino acids. CDR1 SGHDN and CDR2 FVKESK come from the germline V gene. Unmatched junction bases numbered 7, after V lost 3 bases and J lost 0 bases. The CDR3 spells CASSHTSGFPSTDTQYF. CDR3 nucleotides: TGTGCCAGCAGCCATACTAGCGGGTTCCCTAGCACAGATACGCAGTATTTT.

The J gene is TRBJ2-1, the V gene TRBV10-2, with 7 positions matching TRBD1. Germline-derived CDR1 and CDR2 are WSHSY and SAAADI. After removal of 4 bases from V and 2 bases from J, the junction contained 11 bases not matched to a gene. The CDR3 has 17 amino acids. CDR3 DNA sequence: TGCGCCAGCAGTGGACTTCCCGGGACAGAAGCCTACAATGAGCAGTTCTTC. Its protein product is CASSGLPGTEAYNEQFF.

The rearrangement uses TRBV10-3 and TRBJ2-7; D is undetermined. V was pared by 5 bases and J by 0 bases, with 14 bases between. In germline, CDR1 is ENHRY, CDR2 SYGVKD. The CDR3 is 15 residues long. The DNA of the CDR3 is TGTGCCATCAGTCCCGCTGCCTTCAACTCCTACGAGCAGTACTTC. It yields the protein CAISPAAFNSYEQYF.

The V and J genes are TRBV6-1 and TRBJ2-7; tentatively, D is TRBD2 (6 bases). Germline V CDR1 and CDR2: MNHNS, SASEGT. The CDR3 contains 15 residues. V was trimmed by 0 bases and J by 2 bases, leaving 11 bases between them. The CDR3 DNA sequence: TGTGCCAGCAGTGAAGCGGGAGGACTGGCCTACGAGCAGTACTTC. It translates to CASSEAGGLAYEQYF.

V gene TRBV6-1 combines with J gene TRBJ1-4; 8 bases align to TRBD1. This CDR3 contains 14 residues. V shed 7 bases and J 4 bases; nucleotides not matched to a gene: 5. CDR1 and CDR2 (germline): MNHNS, SASEGT. The CDR3 is CASKTGGVNEKLFF. The CDR3 DNA reads TGTGCCAGCAAAACAGGGGGGGTTAATGAAAAACTGTTTTTT.